Sequencing of this T cell receptor (beta chain) was carried out in a study of blood T cell repertoires in COVID-19. Turning to the study itself: The cDNA or gDNA used as material had been derived from T cells, B-cell-depleted T cells, or PBMCs.

This CDR3 is built from 14 residues. Germline V gene data show CDR1 as LNHDA and CDR2 as SQIVND (reference sequence). The germline V and J ends were trimmed by 7 bases and 5 bases, with 17 bases remaining between them. As originally analysed: Amplifying reference gene primers gave estimates of nucleated cell counts. Data came from immunoSEQ multiplex PCR; TCRdb stores just in-frame clones and leaves some out. V, J and clone size were drawn from that table, and D and trimming were deduced from the DNA. The sample lists over 200,000 clones, roughly 88% occurring once. The chain carries TRBV19 and TRBJ1-2; D gene unclear. This clonotype originated in a middle-aged man who had recovered from COVID-19. The sequencing input was peripheral blood. The CDR3 bases are TGTGCCAGTATAGCCACCGGCGGGCCATATGGCTACACCTTC. Protein product: CASIATGGPYGYTF.